The entry that follows covers one T cell receptor (beta chain) sequence. The antigen is undetermined. This record belongs to a study of regulatory T cells in long-lasting Graves disease. Study results and caveats: Persistent disease preferred TRBV28, TRBJ1-2 and TRBJ2-5; new disease, TRBV20-1 and TRBJ2-1.

Time point in this sample: persistent/refractory GD, antithyroid drugs over 5 years with positive TRAb. From PBMCs, RNA was extracted and then used to make the TCR library. American Thyroid Association guidelines defined how Graves' disease was diagnosed. Construction of TCR beta libraries relied on iRepertoire HTBI primers and on Arm-PCR targeting CDR3 regions. One entry per CDR3 protein results from TCRdb running MiXCR on the multiplex PCR reads. The sample has approximately 690,000 distinct CDR3 sequences, around 30% seen once. V was trimmed by 4 bases and J by 2 bases, leaving 24 bases between them. The CDR3 covers 19 residues. Per germline, CDR1 MGHDK and CDR2 SYGVNS.

This chain uses TRBV25-1 with TRBJ1-3, with a weak D call TRBD1 (6 bases). This sequence originates from a female donor with Graves disease. The sample here was peripheral blood mononuclear cells (PBMCs), taken when the disease was refractory, from a patient treated with antithyroid drugs. The CDR3 bases are TGTGCCAGCAGTGCCTCTTTTGTAAGCAGGGGTCAAACTGGAAACACCATATATTTT. As protein: CASSASFVSRGQTGNTIYF. The entire variable domain, with the rest obtained from reference TRBV25-1 and TRBJ1-3, is as follows: EADIYQTPRYLVIGTGKKITLECSQTMGHDKMYWYQQDPGMELHLIHYSYGVNSTEKGDLSSESTVSRIRTEHFPLTLESARPSHTSQYLCASSASFVSRGQTGNTIYFGEGSWLTVV.